The rows below give T cell receptor beta chains drawn from one sample of a study of blood T cell repertoires in COVID-19. The data were produced by immunoSEQ multiplex PCR, yet TCRdb's version contains in-frame clones alone and is incomplete. The sample shows 200,000 to 250,000 clones, approximately 87% of them seen only once. Sequencing was carried out using peripheral blood. Receptor source: a woman aged 50 to 60 with acute or convalescent COVID-19. CDR3s include the opening cysteine and the closing phenylalanine or tryptophan. Each record gives: D gene, clone size, V gene, J gene, CDR3 length, CDR3 protein, CDR3 DNA. D genes are given only for firm matches. For some rows the clone size is stated as once, few or many, or as a class when expanded; others skip it.

D gene: -; clone size: -; V gene: TRBV5-1; J gene: TRBJ1-6; CDR3 length: 16; CDR3 protein: CASSLETGSYNSPLHF; CDR3 DNA: TGCGCCAGCAGCTTGGAAACAGGCTCCTATAATTCACCCCTCCACTTT
D gene: TRBD1; clone size: -; V gene: TRBV5-4; J gene: TRBJ1-4; CDR3 length: 14; CDR3 protein: CASSQGQENEKLFF; CDR3 DNA: TGTGCCAGCAGCCAGGGACAGGAGAATGAAAAACTGTTTTTT
D gene: -; clone size: -; V gene: TRBV6-1; J gene: TRBJ2-7; CDR3 length: 16; CDR3 protein: CASSVAIGRAVDEQYF; CDR3 DNA: TGTGCCAGCAGTGTGGCAATAGGGCGGGCTGTGGACGAGCAGTACTTC
D gene: TRBD2; clone size: -; V gene: TRBV5-1; J gene: TRBJ2-1; CDR3 length: 15; CDR3 protein: CASRLAGGSYNEQFF; CDR3 DNA: TGCGCCAGTAGACTAGCGGGCGGCTCCTACAATGAGCAGTTCTTC
D gene: TRBD2; clone size: -; V gene: TRBV2; J gene: TRBJ2-7; CDR3 length: 15; CDR3 protein: CASIPRLAATYEQYF; CDR3 DNA: TGTGCCAGCATCCCAAGACTAGCGGCTACGTACGAGCAGTACTTC
D gene: TRBD2; clone size: -; V gene: TRBV12-5; J gene: TRBJ2-1; CDR3 length: 18; CDR3 protein: CASGLEIASGSTYNEQFF; CDR3 DNA: TGTGCTAGTGGTTTGGAAATAGCTAGCGGGAGTACCTACAATGAGCAGTTCTTC
D gene: -; clone size: -; V gene: TRBV27; J gene: TRBJ1-4; CDR3 length: 17; CDR3 protein: CASIEEGKERPKKKLFF; CDR3 DNA: TGTGCCAGCATAGAGGAGGGGAAGGAACGCCCGAAAAAAAAACTGTTTTTT
D gene: -; clone size: -; V gene: TRBV2; J gene: TRBJ1-6; CDR3 length: 11; CDR3 protein: CASTAGPTLHF; CDR3 DNA: TGTGCCAGCACCGCAGGGCCAACCCTCCACTTT
D gene: TRBD2; clone size: once; V gene: TRBV11-3; J gene: TRBJ2-5; CDR3 length: 16; CDR3 protein: CASSPGLAGAKETQYF; CDR3 DNA: TGTGCCAGCAGCCCGGGACTAGCGGGGGCTAAAGAGACCCAGTACTTC
D gene: TRBD1; clone size: -; V gene: TRBV18; J gene: TRBJ2-5; CDR3 length: 13; CDR3 protein: CAGGTGDQETQYF; CDR3 DNA: TGTGCCGGAGGTACAGGGGACCAAGAGACCCAGTACTTC
D gene: TRBD1; clone size: -; V gene: TRBV5-4; J gene: TRBJ1-1; CDR3 length: 13; CDR3 protein: CASSPGGGTEAFF; CDR3 DNA: TGTGCCAGCAGCCCAGGGGGCGGCACTGAAGCTTTCTTT
D gene: TRBD2; clone size: -; V gene: TRBV11-3; J gene: TRBJ2-1; CDR3 length: 14; CDR3 protein: CASTTRASGDEQFF; CDR3 DNA: TGTGCCAGCACCACTCGGGCTAGCGGGGATGAGCAGTTCTTC
D gene: -; clone size: once; V gene: TRBV5-1; J gene: TRBJ2-5; CDR3 length: 16; CDR3 protein: CASSLGGDIRQETQYF; CDR3 DNA: TGCGCCAGCAGCTTGGGTGGGGACATCCGTCAAGAGACCCAGTACTTC
D gene: -; clone size: -; V gene: TRBV4-1; J gene: TRBJ2-5; CDR3 length: 14; CDR3 protein: CASSQDRLAETQYF; CDR3 DNA: TGCGCCAGCAGCCAAGATCGCCTAGCAGAGACCCAGTACTTC
D gene: -; clone size: -; V gene: TRBV18; J gene: TRBJ1-1; CDR3 length: 15; CDR3 protein: CASSPPGSMNTEAFF; CDR3 DNA: TGTGCCAGCTCACCACCGGGCAGCATGAACACTGAAGCTTTCTTT
D gene: -; clone size: few; V gene: TRBV5-8; J gene: TRBJ1-1; CDR3 length: 12; CDR3 protein: CASSLVATFAFF; CDR3 DNA: TGTGCCAGCAGCTTGGTAGCGACCTTTGCTTTCTTT
D gene: TRBD1; clone size: once; V gene: TRBV24-1; J gene: TRBJ1-2; CDR3 length: 14; CDR3 protein: CATSDFTGDYGYTF; CDR3 DNA: TGTGCCACCAGTGATTTCACAGGGGACTATGGCTACACCTTC
D gene: -; clone size: -; V gene: TRBV24-1; J gene: TRBJ1-2; CDR3 length: 19; CDR3 protein: CATSDLHNTPQSRNYGYTF; CDR3 DNA: TGTGCCACCAGTGATTTGCATAATACACCCCAGTCACGTAACTATGGCTACACCTTC
D gene: -; clone size: -; V gene: TRBV25-1; J gene: TRBJ2-1; CDR3 length: 15; CDR3 protein: CASSESSGRYNEQFF; CDR3 DNA: TGTGCCAGCAGTGAATCCTCCGGTCGTTACAATGAGCAGTTCTTC
D gene: -; clone size: -; V gene: TRBV27; J gene: TRBJ2-1; CDR3 length: 15; CDR3 protein: CASSSMGLADNEQFF; CDR3 DNA: TGTGCCAGCAGCTCCATGGGACTCGCAGACAATGAGCAGTTCTTC
D gene: -; clone size: -; V gene: TRBV18; J gene: TRBJ1-3; CDR3 length: 15; CDR3 protein: CASSPQAVSGNTIYF; CDR3 DNA: TGTGCCAGCTCACCACAGGCGGTCTCTGGAAACACCATATATTTT
D gene: -; clone size: -; V gene: TRBV11-2; J gene: TRBJ1-2; CDR3 length: 17; CDR3 protein: CASSLAHGKGGDYGYTF; CDR3 DNA: TGTGCCAGCAGCTTAGCCCACGGGAAGGGGGGGGACTATGGCTACACCTTC
D gene: -; clone size: -; V gene: TRBV2; J gene: TRBJ2-1; CDR3 length: 16; CDR3 protein: CASSERVTLPENEQFF; CDR3 DNA: TGTGCCAGCAGTGAACGGGTGACGTTGCCGGAGAATGAGCAGTTCTTC
D gene: TRBD1; clone size: -; V gene: TRBV7-2; J gene: TRBJ1-3; CDR3 length: 14; CDR3 protein: CASSQGQGGNTIYF; CDR3 DNA: TGTGCCAGCAGCCAGGGACAGGGTGGAAACACCATATATTTT
D gene: -; clone size: once; V gene: TRBV11-3; J gene: TRBJ2-3; CDR3 length: 16; CDR3 protein: CASSPPGVADTDTQYF; CDR3 DNA: TGTGCCAGCAGCCCTCCTGGGGTAGCGGACACAGATACGCAGTATTTT
D gene: TRBD2; clone size: -; V gene: TRBV4-3; J gene: TRBJ2-7; CDR3 length: 16; CDR3 protein: CASSQRGAAGRDEQYF; CDR3 DNA: TGCGCCAGCAGCCAACGGGGAGCAGCGGGGCGGGACGAGCAGTACTTC
D gene: -; clone size: once; V gene: TRBV19; J gene: TRBJ1-2; CDR3 length: 15; CDR3 protein: CASSGQTRGSLGYTF; CDR3 DNA: TGTGCCAGTAGCGGACAGACTCGGGGTAGTCTTGGCTACACCTTC
D gene: -; clone size: -; V gene: TRBV6-1; J gene: TRBJ1-2; CDR3 length: 17; CDR3 protein: CASSEALLRTAGGGYTF; CDR3 DNA: TGTGCCAGCAGTGAAGCGCTTCTCAGGACGGCCGGGGGAGGCTACACCTTC
D gene: -; clone size: -; V gene: TRBV27; J gene: TRBJ1-2; CDR3 length: 12; CDR3 protein: CASSPSGGRYTF; CDR3 DNA: TGTGCCAGCAGCCCCTCCGGGGGGAGATACACCTTC
D gene: -; clone size: -; V gene: TRBV7-2; J gene: TRBJ2-1; CDR3 length: 14; CDR3 protein: CASSLWSNLGEQFF; CDR3 DNA: TGTGCCAGCAGCTTGTGGAGCAATCTGGGTGAGCAGTTCTTC
D gene: -; clone size: -; V gene: TRBV3-1/TRBV3-2; J gene: TRBJ2-7; CDR3 length: 15; CDR3 protein: CASSQSAESSYEQYF; CDR3 DNA: TGTGCCAGCAGCCAGTCCGCGGAGAGCTCCTACGAGCAGTACTTC
D gene: TRBD1; clone size: -; V gene: TRBV7-2; J gene: TRBJ1-5; CDR3 length: 15; CDR3 protein: CASSMGTGADQPQHF; CDR3 DNA: TGTGCCAGCAGCATGGGGACAGGGGCGGATCAGCCCCAGCATTTT
D gene: TRBD2; clone size: -; V gene: TRBV6-4; J gene: TRBJ2-3; CDR3 length: 18; CDR3 protein: CASSDGAGDQASTDTQYF; CDR3 DNA: TGTGCCAGCAGTGACGGCGCGGGAGATCAAGCTAGCACAGATACGCAGTATTTT
D gene: -; clone size: -; V gene: TRBV5-1; J gene: TRBJ1-4; CDR3 length: 14; CDR3 protein: CASRDQATNEKLFF; CDR3 DNA: TGCGCCAGCAGGGATCAGGCAACTAATGAAAAACTGTTTTTT
D gene: -; clone size: -; V gene: TRBV9; J gene: TRBJ2-7; CDR3 length: 14; CDR3 protein: CASSVASGSYEQYF; CDR3 DNA: TGTGCCAGCAGCGTAGCATCGGGTTCTTACGAGCAGTACTTC
D gene: TRBD1; clone size: -; V gene: TRBV25-1; J gene: TRBJ1-2; CDR3 length: 13; CDR3 protein: CASTTGGNYGYTF; CDR3 DNA: TGTGCCAGCACGACAGGGGGCAACTATGGCTACACCTTC
D gene: -; clone size: -; V gene: TRBV5-1; J gene: TRBJ2-5; CDR3 length: 14; CDR3 protein: CASSPGSPRETQYF; CDR3 DNA: TGCGCCAGCTCCCCGGGGTCGCCGAGAGAGACCCAGTACTTC